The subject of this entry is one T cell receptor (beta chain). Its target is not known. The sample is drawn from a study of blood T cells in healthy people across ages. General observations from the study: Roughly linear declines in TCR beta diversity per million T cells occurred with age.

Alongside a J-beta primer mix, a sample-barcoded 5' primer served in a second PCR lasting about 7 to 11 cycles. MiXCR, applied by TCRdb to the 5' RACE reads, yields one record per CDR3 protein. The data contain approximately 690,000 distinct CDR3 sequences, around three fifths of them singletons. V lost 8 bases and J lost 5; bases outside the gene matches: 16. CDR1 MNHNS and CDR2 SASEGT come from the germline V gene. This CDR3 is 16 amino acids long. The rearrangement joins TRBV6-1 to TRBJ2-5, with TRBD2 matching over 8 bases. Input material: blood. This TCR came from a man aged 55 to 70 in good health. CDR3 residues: CASHLRGGPTSETQYF. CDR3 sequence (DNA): TGTGCCAGCCACCTACGGGGGGGCCCCACTTCGGAGACCCAGTACTTC.